Each of the 26 T cell receptor beta chains below was sequenced from the same sample in a study of identical twins. One entry per CDR3 protein, called by TCRdb with MiXCR from the 5' RACE reads. The data contain some 500,000 distinct CDR3 sequences, 20% to 25% of them singletons. The same data also went into a second study, on T cells expressing NK-cell markers.

The specimen sequenced was CD4+ T cells sorted from blood. These TCRs come from a woman under 30 in good health.

The genes are TRBV6-4 and TRBJ2-3, with TRBD1 matching over 8 bases. This CDR3 is built from 15 residues. Germline CDR1 reads MRHNA; CDR2 reads SNTAGT. After removal of 5 bases from V and 2 bases from J, the junction contained 6 bases not matched to a gene. The DNA of the CDR3 is TGTGCCAGCAGTAGACAGGGGCTCTTCACAGATACGCAGTATTTT. It translates to CASSRQGLFTDTQYF.

On this clonotype itself: This may stem from a read error, because a much larger clone lies one nucleotide away. A read error is likely, as this CDR3 ends without the conserved phenylalanine or tryptophan. The chain employs TRBV5-6 and TRBJ2-5, with 9 bases that match TRBD2. Losses at the gene ends were 2 bases for V and 3 bases for J; bases not matched to a gene: 5. CDR1 is SGHDT and CDR2 is YYEEEE in the germline V gene. The CDR3 spans 15 residues. CDR3 DNA: TGTGCCAGCAGCTTACTTGTAGCGGGAGAAGAGACCCAGTACTTA. This translates into CASSLLVAGEETQYL.

This clonotype was seen a few times. The genes are TRBV10-3 and TRBJ2-3; D is unresolved. V was cut by 2 bases and J by 2 bases, with 8 bases left in between. This CDR3 is built from 14 residues. Germline CDR1 is ENHRY and CDR2 is SYGVKD. As DNA, the CDR3 is TGTGCCATCAGTGAGGTACTGAACACAGATACGCAGTATTTT. Translating gives CAISEVLNTDTQYF.

The chain is built from TRBV5-1 and TRBJ2-3, with TRBD2 matching over 8 bases. Germline loops: CDR1 SGHRS, CDR2 YFSETQ. V shed 6 bases, J shed 4 bases, and the junction held 13 bases outside the gene matches. CDR3 length: 16 residues. The CDR3 DNA sequence: TGCGCCAGCATCCCTGGGGAGCGGGGGTTCGCAGATACGCAGTATTTT. It specifies CASIPGERGFADTQYF.

A few counts support this clonotype. The chain recombines TRBV20-1 with TRBJ1-6; TRBD1 is a possible D gene (6 bases). There are 13 residues in the CDR3. Germline loops: CDR1 DFQATT, CDR2 SNEGSKA (reference sequence). Trimming left V 5 bases short and J 9 bases short, with 14 bases between. The chain's CDR3 is CSARTGGLSPLHF. For the CDR3, the DNA is TGCAGTGCTCGTACGGGGGGCCTTTCACCCCTCCACTTT.

The chain couples TRBV6-5 to TRBJ2-3; 7 positions match TRBD2. V lost 7 bases to trimming and J lost 1 base; unmatched junction nucleotides: 8. The CDR3 runs 15 residues. Germline V gene lookup returns CDR1 MNHEY and CDR2 SVGAGI. The CDR3 here is CASIIGGGRTDTQYF. Written as DNA, the CDR3 is TGTGCCAGCATTATCGGGGGAGGGCGCACAGATACGCAGTATTTT.

This clonotype was found a few times. This chain uses TRBV12-5 with TRBJ2-3; D gene uncertain. The V gene lost 7 bases and the J gene lost 2 bases, with 13 bases spanning the gap. Germline-derived CDR1 and CDR2 are LGHNT and FRNRAP. CDR3 length: 14 residues. CDR3 loop: CASAPRLLTDTQYF. As DNA, the CDR3 is TGTGCTAGTGCCCCTCGACTGCTCACAGATACGCAGTATTTT.

V is TRBV15 and J is TRBJ2-1; no clear D. This CDR3 comprises 16 residues. CDR1 is LNHNV and CDR2 is YYDKDF in the germline V gene (reference sequence). Trimming left V 5 bases short and J 0 bases short, with 14 bases between. The DNA of the CDR3 is TGTGCCACCAGCGTAGGACGGGCAAGCTCCTACAATGAGCAGTTCTTC. Its translation: CATSVGRASSYNEQFF.

The genes are TRBV20-1 and TRBJ1-6; 9 nucleotides match TRBD1. This CDR3 comprises 14 residues. The germline V gene has CDR1 DFQATT and CDR2 SNEGSKA (reference sequence). Trimming at V came to 5 bases and at J to 8 bases, leaving 7 bases not matched to a gene. CDR3 protein: CSASPGTGYSPLHF. Written as DNA, the CDR3 is TGCAGTGCTTCACCCGGGACAGGGTATTCACCCCTCCACTTT.

This clonotype occurred a few times. This chain connects TRBV5-1 to TRBJ2-5, with TRBD1 identical over 8 bases. The ends lost 4 bases at V and 2 bases at J; junction bases unmatched: 7. Germline V gene sequence: CDR1 SGHRS, CDR2 YFSETQ. The CDR3 spans 15 residues. The CDR3, as DNA: TGCGCCAGCAGCCTTGGGACAGGTCCACAAGAGACCCAGTACTTC. Protein: CASSLGTGPQETQYF.

This clonotype showed up just a few times. This chain connects TRBV5-1 to TRBJ2-1; D may be TRBD1 (6 bases). CDR1 and CDR2 (germline): SGHRS, YFSETQ. The V and J ends lost 2 bases and 5 bases respectively, with 17 bases between them. The CDR3 consists of 16 residues. CDR3: CASSFWGLGADNEQFF. CDR3 DNA sequence: TGCGCCAGCAGCTTTTGGGGGCTGGGCGCCGACAATGAGCAGTTCTTC.

The chain recombines TRBV12-3 or TRBV12-4 with TRBJ2-4, with 10 positions matching TRBD1. V lost 6 bases, J lost 3 bases, and 5 bases stayed unmatched. This CDR3 contains 15 residues. The CDR3 DNA follows: TGTGCCAGCAGGATGACAGGGGGCTTCAAAAACATTCAGTACTTC. Protein: CASRMTGGFKNIQYF.

This clonotype was detected only a few times. The CDR3 DNA sequence: TGTGCCAGCAGGGGGCGGGGGGTCTACAATGAGCAGTTCTTC. Translated, it gives CASRGRGVYNEQFF. This sequence joins TRBV25-1 and TRBJ2-1, with 8 bases fitting TRBD2. The junction had 4 bases not matched to a gene; V was cut back by 6 bases and J by 3 bases. The length of the CDR3 is 14 residues. Germline lookup yields CDR1 MGHDK and CDR2 SYGVNS.

This chain joins TRBV5-1 and TRBJ1-1, with unresolved D. The CDR3 has 14 residues. Trimming took 2 bases from V and 3 from J, leaving 11 bases between them. Germline values: CDR1 SGHRS, CDR2 YFSETQ. The CDR3 here is CASSFGEWYTEAFF. As DNA, the CDR3 is TGCGCCAGCAGCTTTGGAGAATGGTACACTGAAGCTTTCTTT.

This clonotype was counted a few times. The CDR3 region is CASSSGLAGTEQYF. CDR3 in DNA: TGCGCCAGCAGCTCCGGACTAGCGGGGACCGAGCAGTACTTC. The chain is built from TRBV5-1 and TRBJ2-7, with 12 bases identical to TRBD2. The CDR3 has 14 residues. The V gene's germline CDR1 is SGHRS and CDR2 YFSETQ. Trimming at V came to 3 bases and at J to 6 bases, leaving 4 bases not matched to a gene.

This clonotype was seen many times. J is TRBJ2-1 and V is TRBV12-3 or TRBV12-4, with D perhaps TRBD2 (5 bases). V lost 4 bases, J lost 6 bases, and 10 bases lay in between. The length of the CDR3 is 13 residues. This CDR3 reads CASSSLGPNEQFF. The CDR3 coding sequence is TGTGCCAGCAGTTCACTAGGTCCCAATGAGCAGTTCTTC.

This clonotype was observed a handful of times. The chain uses TRBV7-2 and TRBJ2-7; either TRBD1 or TRBD2 may fit D (5 bases each). Germline-derived CDR1 and CDR2 are SGHTA and FQGNSA. Trimming removed 5 bases from V and 1 base from J, with 15 bases in between. CDR3 length: 15 amino acids. This CDR3 is CASSRTGPNSYEQYF. CDR3 in DNA: TGTGCCAGCAGCCGTACGGGACCCAATTCCTACGAGCAGTACTTC.

This clonotype was picked up a small number of times. The V and J genes are TRBV7-2 and TRBJ2-7; D is undetermined. From germline, CDR1 is SGHTA and CDR2 FQGNSA. Trimming pared 5 bases from V and 1 base from J, leaving 12 bases between. The CDR3 is 14 residues long. CDR3 amino acids: CASSKTGRSYEQYF. The CDR3 DNA is TGTGCCAGCAGCAAGACGGGCCGATCCTACGAGCAGTACTTC.

This clonotype was seen only a few times. V and J are TRBV20-1 and TRBJ1-4, with D possibly being TRBD1 (6 bases). The CDR3 has 16 amino acids. The V end was cut by 1 base, the J end by 4 bases, with 16 bases between. Germline CDR1 is DFQATT and CDR2 is SNEGSKA (reference sequence). CDR3: CSARAIGGQNNEKLFF. CDR3 DNA: TGCAGTGCTAGAGCCATAGGCGGACAGAATAATGAAAAACTGTTTTTT.

The CDR3 reads CASSHPAGAGGGGANVLTF. The CDR3 region has the DNA TGCGCCAGCAGCCACCCCGCTGGGGCGGGGGGAGGGGGGGCCAACGTCCTGACTTTC. The chain employs TRBV4-1 and TRBJ2-6; 8 nucleotides agree with TRBD2. The CDR3 loop spans 19 amino acids. J gave up 4 bases and V 3 bases, and 14 bases lay outside the gene matches. Germline V gene data show CDR1 as MGHRA and CDR2 as YSYEKL.

CDR3 sequence: CASSRTGTQGEKLFF. DNA of the CDR3: TGTGCCAGCAGTCGGACAGGGACTCAGGGTGAAAAACTGTTTTTT. This chain connects TRBV12-3 or TRBV12-4 to TRBJ1-4; 8 bases are a match to TRBD1. Trimming removed 5 bases from V and 7 bases from J; junction bases left unmatched: 9. The CDR3 spans 15 residues.

This clonotype was observed at least ten times. The chain has TRBV10-3 and TRBJ2-5; possibly TRBD1 for D (6 bases). From germline, CDR1 is ENHRY and CDR2 SYGVKD. The V gene lost 4 bases and the J gene lost 4 bases, with 7 bases spanning the gap. CDR3 length: 12 amino acids. The CDR3 DNA reads TGTGCCATCAGTGGCAGGGGAGAGACCCAGTACTTC. Its translation is CAISGRGETQYF.

This sequence joins TRBV18 and TRBJ2-3; TRBD1 agrees at 9 bases. The germline gives CDR1 KGHSH, CDR2 LQKENI. V trimming: 0 bases; J trimming: 4 bases; junction bases outside the gene matches: 2. CDR3 length: 15 residues. CDR3 loop: CASSPPGQGPDTQYF. The CDR3 DNA is TGTGCCAGCTCACCACCGGGACAGGGCCCAGATACGCAGTATTTT.

The chain couples TRBV5-1 to TRBJ2-5, with unresolved D. Between the trimmed V and J ends, which lost 2 bases and 5 bases, there was a span of 13 bases. Germline values: CDR1 SGHRS, CDR2 YFSETQ. CDR3 size: 14 residues. CDR3 nucleotides: TGCGCCAGCAGCTTCGGGTCCCTATCGGAGACCCAGTACTTC. This encodes CASSFGSLSETQYF.

This clonotype was seen a handful of times. This sequence joins TRBV5-6 and TRBJ1-6; no definite D call. Trimming removed 4 bases from V and 10 bases from J, with 18 bases in between. Per the germline V gene, CDR1 is SGHDT and CDR2 is YYEEEE. The CDR3 contains 15 residues. The CDR3 sequence is CASSRPDSTGSPLHF. In DNA form, the CDR3 reads TGTGCCAGCAGCCGACCAGACTCCACGGGATCACCCCTCCACTTT.

The rearrangement joins TRBV12-3 or TRBV12-4 to TRBJ2-5, with 7 bases aligning to TRBD2. The CDR3 extends over 13 amino acids. J gave up 4 bases and V 5 bases, and 4 bases lay outside the gene matches. The chain's CDR3 is CASSGAGRETQYF. The CDR3 bases are TGTGCCAGCAGTGGAGCGGGGAGAGAGACCCAGTACTTC.